This T cell receptor beta chain was retrieved from a study of OX40 agonist ivuxolimab in advanced cancers. Libraries were prepared by immunoSEQ multiplex PCR; TCRdb keeps only in-frame clonotypes and omits some of them. The data show 81,000 or so clones, more than 70% seen once. The receptor was isolated from an adult with an advanced solid tumor such as melanoma, head and neck, liver or kidney cancer. The sequences come from CD4+ or CD8+ T cells sorted from blood, collected in a trial of the OX40 agonist ivuxolimab.

As DNA, the CDR3 is TGTGCCAGCAGCTCTTTGGGGGATACCTACGAGCAGTACTTC. Residues: CASSSLGDTYEQYF. The chain links TRBV7-9 to TRBJ2-7, with D tentatively TRBD1 or TRBD2 (5 bases each). CDR3 length: 14 residues. The germline CDR1 and CDR2 sequences are SEHNR and FQNEAQ (reference sequence). The V end lost 4 bases, the J end lost 2 bases, and 12 bases lay between the germline ends.